The present T cell receptor beta chain was sequenced within a study of long-term antiretroviral therapy in people with HIV. V trimming: 4 bases; J trimming: 0 bases; junction bases outside the gene matches: 14. From germline, CDR1 is SGHTA and CDR2 FQGNSA. The CDR3 extends over 19 amino acids. An immunoSEQ assay, version v3.0, was performed at survey level. Profiling relied on immunoSEQ multiplex PCR, and the TCRdb table lists in-frame clones only, not all of them. Of 25,000 to 35,000 clones in the sample, around 97% were seen once. This TCR derives from a man in his thirties or forties with HIV. This specimen was unsorted PBMCs, taken 6.9 years after starting antiretroviral therapy. The J gene is TRBJ2-1, the V gene TRBV7-2; 8 bases are a match to TRBD2. The CDR3 DNA reads as TGTGCCAGCAGCTCCATGCCGCGGGGGGCTTCTAGCTCCTACAATGAGCAGTTCTTC. Encoded protein: CASSSMPRGASSSYNEQFF. The variable domain in full, with the rest retrieved from reference TRBV7-2 and TRBJ2-1, is GAGVSQSPSNKVTEKGKDVELRCDPISGHTALYWYRQSLGQGLEFLIYFQGNSAPDKSGLPSDRFSAERTGGSVSTLTIQRTQQEDSAVYLCASSSMPRGASSSYNEQFFGPGTRLTVL.